This T cell receptor beta chain emerged from a study of cytomegalovirus exposure and HLA in healthy donors. The primer mix had 60 Vbeta and 13 Jbeta primers. Profiling relied on immunoSEQ multiplex PCR, and the TCRdb table lists in-frame clones only, not all of them. The table lists 99,000 or so clones, around 9.1% of them singletons. The CDR3 consists of 15 residues. Trimming removed 7 bases from V and 6 bases from J; junction bases left unmatched: 6. CDR1 SEHNR and CDR2 FQNEAQ come from the germline V gene (reference sequence). V and J are TRBV7-9 and TRBJ1-6, with 10 bases that match TRBD1. The sample consisted of PBMCs. This receptor was taken from a middle-aged man in good health and CMV-seropositive. The CDR3 bases are TGTGCCAGCATGACAGGGGGCCTTTCTAATTCACCCCTCCACTTT. It specifies CASMTGGLSNSPLHF.